The T cell receptor beta chain described here comes from a study of control samples from healthy donors and cancer patients. Assay used: immunoSEQ multiplex PCR; TCRdb lists only in-frame clones, some missing. The table has roughly 200,000 clones, approximately 92% seen once. Trimming took 0 bases from V and 0 from J, leaving 4 bases between them. The CDR3 length is 14 residues. Germline V CDR1 and CDR2: SGHRS, YFSETQ. Sequenced material: blood. The chain links TRBV5-1 to TRBJ1-3; D call uncertain. The source of this sequence is a man between 18 and 29 years old in good health. The CDR3 nucleotides read TGCGCCAGCAGCTTGGACAGCTCTGGAAACACCATATATTTT. This sequence encodes CASSLDSSGNTIYF.